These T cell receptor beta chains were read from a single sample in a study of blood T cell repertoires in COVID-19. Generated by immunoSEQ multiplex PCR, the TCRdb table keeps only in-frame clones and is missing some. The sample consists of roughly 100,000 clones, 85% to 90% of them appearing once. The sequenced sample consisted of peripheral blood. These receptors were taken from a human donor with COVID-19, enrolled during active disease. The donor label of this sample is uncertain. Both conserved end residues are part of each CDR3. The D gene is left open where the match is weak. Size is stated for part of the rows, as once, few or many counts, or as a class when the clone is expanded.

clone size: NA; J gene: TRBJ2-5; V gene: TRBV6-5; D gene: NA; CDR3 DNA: TGTGCCAGCAGTTGGTCTGGGCGGGGGCACCAAGAGACCCAGTACTTC; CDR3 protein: CASSWSGRGHQETQYF
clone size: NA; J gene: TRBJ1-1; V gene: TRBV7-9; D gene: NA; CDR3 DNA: TGTGCCAGCAGCTTCGGCAGGGCTGTCACTGAAGCTTTCTTT; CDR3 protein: CASSFGRAVTEAFF
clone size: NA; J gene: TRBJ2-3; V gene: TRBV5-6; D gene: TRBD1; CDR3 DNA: TGTGCCAGCAGCCCCTGGGACAGATCCTTTGCCCTCACAGATACGCAGTATTTT; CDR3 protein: CASSPWDRSFALTDTQYF
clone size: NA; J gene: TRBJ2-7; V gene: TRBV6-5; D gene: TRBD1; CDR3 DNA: TGTGCCAGCAGTAGCCGGGACAGGGGAGTCTCCGAGCAGTACTTC; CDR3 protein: CASSSRDRGVSEQYF
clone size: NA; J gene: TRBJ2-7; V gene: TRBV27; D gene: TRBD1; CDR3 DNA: TGTGCCAGCAGTCTAGGGACAGGCTACCCTCGGGACGAGCAGTACTTC; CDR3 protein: CASSLGTGYPRDEQYF
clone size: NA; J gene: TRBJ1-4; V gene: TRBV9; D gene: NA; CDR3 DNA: TGTGCCAGCAGCCCCCCCGCAGCAACTAATGAAAAACTGTTTTTT; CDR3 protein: CASSPPAATNEKLFF
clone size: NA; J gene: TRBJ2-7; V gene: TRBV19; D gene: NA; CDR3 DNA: TGTGCCAGTAGCATGGGGGGACGGCTGGGCGAGCAGTACTTC; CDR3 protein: CASSMGGRLGEQYF
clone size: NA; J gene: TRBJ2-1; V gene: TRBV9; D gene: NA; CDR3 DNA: TGTGCCAGCAGCGTAGTCGGCGGGAACAATGAGCAGTTCTTC; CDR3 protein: CASSVVGGNNEQFF
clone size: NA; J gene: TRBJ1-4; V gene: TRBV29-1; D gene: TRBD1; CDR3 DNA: TGCAGCGTTCTGGACAGGAGGGAAAAACTGTTTTTT; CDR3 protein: CSVLDRREKLFF
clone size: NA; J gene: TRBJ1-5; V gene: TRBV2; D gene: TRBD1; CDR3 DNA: TGTGCCAGCCACAGGGGCCCCAATCAGCCCCAGCATTTT; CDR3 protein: CASHRGPNQPQHF
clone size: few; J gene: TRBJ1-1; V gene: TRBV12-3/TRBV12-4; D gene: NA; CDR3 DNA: TGTGCCAGCAGTTTGAGGGGAGGCACTGAAGCTTTCTTT; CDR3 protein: CASSLRGGTEAFF
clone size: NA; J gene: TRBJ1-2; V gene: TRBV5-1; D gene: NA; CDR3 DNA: TGCGCCAGCAGACGGGAACAGGTGGGGGGAACTTATGGCTACACCTTC; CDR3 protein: CASRREQVGGTYGYTF
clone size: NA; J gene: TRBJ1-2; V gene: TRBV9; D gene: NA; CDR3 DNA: TGTGCCAGCAGCCCTGGTGCAACAGTGGGCTACACCTTC; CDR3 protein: CASSPGATVGYTF
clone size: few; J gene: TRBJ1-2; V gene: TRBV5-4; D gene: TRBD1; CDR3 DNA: TGTGCCAGCAGCCAAGACAGGGGATATGGCTACACCTTC; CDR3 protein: CASSQDRGYGYTF
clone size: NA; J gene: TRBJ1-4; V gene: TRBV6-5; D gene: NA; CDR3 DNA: TGTGCCAGCACCACAATTCGGGGTGTCACATTTTTT; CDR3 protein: CASTTIRGVTFF
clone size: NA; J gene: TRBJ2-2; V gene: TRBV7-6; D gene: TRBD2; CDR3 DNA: TGTGCCAGCAGCCCTCGACTAGCGGGAGGTACCGGGGAGCTGTTTTTT; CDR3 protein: CASSPRLAGGTGELFF
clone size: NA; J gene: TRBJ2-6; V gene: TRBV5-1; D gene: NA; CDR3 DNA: TGCGCCAGCAGCCGGGTCCTCACCACCGGGGCCAACGTCCTGACTTTC; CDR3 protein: CASSRVLTTGANVLTF
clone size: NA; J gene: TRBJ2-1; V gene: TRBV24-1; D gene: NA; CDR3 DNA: TGTGCCACCAGTGAGTTTGGGCGCGATGAGCAGTTCTTC; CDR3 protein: CATSEFGRDEQFF
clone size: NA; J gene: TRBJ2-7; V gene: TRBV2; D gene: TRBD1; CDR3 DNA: TGTGCCAGCAGCGAGGACAGGGGTTACGAGCAGTACTTC; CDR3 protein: CASSEDRGYEQYF
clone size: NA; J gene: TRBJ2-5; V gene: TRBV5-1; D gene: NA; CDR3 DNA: TGCGCCAGCAGCCAATGGGGACTCCAAGAGACCCAGTACTTC; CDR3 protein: CASSQWGLQETQYF
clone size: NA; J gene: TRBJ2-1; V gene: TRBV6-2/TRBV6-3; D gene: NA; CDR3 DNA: TGTGCCAGCAGTCCCCGGAGGGGGGGCATGTACAATGAGCAGTTCTTC; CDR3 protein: CASSPRRGGMYNEQFF
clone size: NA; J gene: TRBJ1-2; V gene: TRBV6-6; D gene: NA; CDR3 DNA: TGTGCCAGCAGTTACTCACAGGGCCCCGCTAACTATGGCTACACCTTC; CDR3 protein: CASSYSQGPANYGYTF
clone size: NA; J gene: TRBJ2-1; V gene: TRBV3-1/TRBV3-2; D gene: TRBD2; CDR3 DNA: TGTGCCAGCAGACGGGGACTAGCGGGTCACTCCTACAATGAGCAGTTCTTC; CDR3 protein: CASRRGLAGHSYNEQFF
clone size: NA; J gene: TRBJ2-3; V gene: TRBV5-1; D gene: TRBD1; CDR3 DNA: TGCGCCAGCAGCTTGGCCGGACAGGGAACAGATACGCAGTATTTT; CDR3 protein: CASSLAGQGTDTQYF
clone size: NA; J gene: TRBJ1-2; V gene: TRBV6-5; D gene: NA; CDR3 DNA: TGTGCCAGCAGTTACGAGGAGAGGGGACACAACTATGGCTACACCTTC; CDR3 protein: CASSYEERGHNYGYTF
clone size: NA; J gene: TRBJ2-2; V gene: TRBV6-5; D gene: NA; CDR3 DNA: TGTGCCAGCAGTTACTCTAACGGGGCCGGGGAGCTGTTTTTT; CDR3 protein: CASSYSNGAGELFF
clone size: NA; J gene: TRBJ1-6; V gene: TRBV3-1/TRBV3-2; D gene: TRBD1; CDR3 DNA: TGTGCCAGCAGCCGAGGGACAGCCGGGGGATCACCCCTCCACTTT; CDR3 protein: CASSRGTAGGSPLHF
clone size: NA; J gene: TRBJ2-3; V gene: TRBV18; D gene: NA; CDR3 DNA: TGTGCCAGCTCACCACCGGGACTTCCCACAGATACGCAGTATTTT; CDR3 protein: CASSPPGLPTDTQYF
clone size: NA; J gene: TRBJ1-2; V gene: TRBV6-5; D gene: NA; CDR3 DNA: TGTGCCAGCAGTCCCCGACAAGGCTATGGCTACACCTTC; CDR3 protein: CASSPRQGYGYTF
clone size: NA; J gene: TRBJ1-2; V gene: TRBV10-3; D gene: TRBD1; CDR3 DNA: TGTGCCATCAGGCTGGGACAGGGCCTGACTAACTATGGCTACACCTTC; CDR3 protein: CAIRLGQGLTNYGYTF
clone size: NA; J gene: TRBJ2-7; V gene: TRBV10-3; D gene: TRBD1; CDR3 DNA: TGTGCCATCAGCGAGGGGACAGGTAATACTAACGAGCAGTACTTC; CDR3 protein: CAISEGTGNTNEQYF
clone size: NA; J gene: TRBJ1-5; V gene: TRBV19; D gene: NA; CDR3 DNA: TGTGCCAGTAGGGGGGCAGGGAGTCAGCCCCAGCATTTT; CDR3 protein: CASRGAGSQPQHF